What follows is one T cell receptor (beta chain) and its context. The CDR3 sequence is 17 residues long. The V gene's germline CDR1 is LNHDA and CDR2 SQIVND (reference sequence). Germline trimming cut 4 bases from V and 2 bases from J; bases unmatched to any gene: 6. As handled by the study authors: Amplifying reference gene primers gave estimates of nucleated cell counts. Clones were sequenced by immunoSEQ multiplex PCR, and TCRdb holds only the in-frame ones, with some missing. From that table come the V and J calls and clone size; the DNA was used to work out D and trimming. The data contain about 220,000 clones, more than 75% of them singletons. This sample was taken from a study of blood T cell repertoires in COVID-19. Looking at the study overall: Acute-phase and convalescent COVID-19 samples originated in the United States, Italy and Spain. From T cells, B-cell-depleted T cells, or PBMCs came the material, which was cDNA or gDNA.

Input material: peripheral blood. This sequence joins TRBV19 and TRBJ2-6; TRBD1 matches 9 bases. The receptor comes from a man in his fifties who had recovered from COVID-19. In nucleotides, the CDR3 is TGTGCCAGTAGTAAAGGGACAGGGCCACCTGGGGCCAACGTCCTGACTTTC. It translates to CASSKGTGPPGANVLTF. Complete variable domain (other parts from reference TRBV19 and TRBJ2-6): DGGITQSPKYLFRKEGQNVTLSCEQNLNHDAMYWYRQDPGQGLRLIYYSQIVNDFQKGDIAEGYSVSREKKESFPLTVTSAQKNPTAFYLCASSKGTGPPGANVLTFGAGSRLTVL.